These 19 T cell receptor beta chains share one sample of origin, sequenced in a study of shared clonotypes between healthy human individuals. Positively selected for CCR7, the CD45RO-negative cells used as naive CD8 cells excluded terminally differentiated effector memory CD45RA+ cells. Method: immunoSEQ multiplex PCR; TCRdb's copy keeps in-frame clones and lacks some. The sample contains some 580,000 clones, 95% to 98% of which appear only once. The material sequenced was naive CD8+ T cells sorted from blood. The receptors stem from a man under 40 in good health.

As DNA, the CDR3 is TGTGCCAGCAGCACCGACAGGGGGCGCAGGGAGACCCAGTACTTC. Residues: CASSTDRGRRETQYF. This chain uses TRBV7-7 with TRBJ2-5, with 10 bases that match TRBD1. CDR1 is SSHAT, CDR2 FNYEAQ, per germline (reference sequence). The CDR3 is 15 residues long. Trimming cost V 5 bases and J 5 bases; bases outside gene matches: 8.

CDR3 bases: TGTGCCAGCAGCTCAGCCAACCAGGGAATGAACACTGAAGCTTTCTTT. Amino acid sequence: CASSSANQGMNTEAFF. This rearrangement joins TRBV11-2 to TRBJ1-1; D possibly corresponds to TRBD1 (5 bases). Trimming took off 4 bases at V and 0 bases at J, with 15 bases between the two ends. The CDR3 totals 16 residues. From germline, CDR1 is SGHAT and CDR2 FQNNGV.

The gene calls are TRBV7-9 and TRBJ2-7; D remains ambiguous. V lost 5 bases to trimming and J lost 3 bases, with 11 bases between them. CDR3 size: 13 residues. Per germline, CDR1 SEHNR and CDR2 FQNEAQ (reference sequence). As DNA, the CDR3 is TGTGCCAGCAGCCTGTCGTTGCTCTACGAGCAGTACTTC. This gives the protein CASSLSLLYEQYF.

The rearrangement uses TRBV27 and TRBJ2-1; D may be TRBD1 (6 bases). Germline V gives CDR1 MNHEY, CDR2 SMNVEV (reference sequence). The CDR3 is 14 residues long. V was shortened by 6 bases and J by 7 bases, with 16 bases between the two germline ends. This chain's CDR3 is CASSDGTWPNEQFF. The CDR3 nucleotides read TGTGCCAGCAGCGACGGGACATGGCCTAATGAGCAGTTCTTC.

The rearrangement uses TRBV7-6 and TRBJ2-2; 8 positions agree with TRBD1. V gave up 5 bases and J gave up 6 bases; unmatched junction bases: 8. CDR1 is SGHVS, CDR2 FNYEAQ, per germline. CDR3 length: 15 amino acids. CDR3 sequence reads: CASSAADRAAGELFF. CDR3 sequence (DNA): TGTGCCAGCAGCGCCGCGGACAGGGCGGCCGGGGAGCTGTTTTTT.

The CDR3 sequence: CASSSQDRDIEQFF. In DNA, the CDR3 is TGCGCCAGCAGCTCCCAGGACAGGGATATTGAGCAGTTCTTC. V is TRBV5-1 and J is TRBJ2-1; 8 bases line up with TRBD1. The germline V gene has CDR1 SGHRS and CDR2 YFSETQ. The CDR3 is 14 residues long. Trimming at V came to 3 bases and at J to 9 bases, leaving 8 bases not matched to a gene.

The chain joins TRBV27 to TRBJ2-7; D remains ambiguous. The CDR3 runs to 15 residues. Germline lookup yields CDR1 MNHEY and CDR2 SMNVEV (reference sequence). With 6 bases removed from V and 1 base from J, the gap between germline ends came to 16 bases. CDR3 protein: CASRIAPRASYEQYF. The CDR3 region has the DNA TGTGCCAGCAGGATAGCCCCACGAGCGTCCTACGAGCAGTACTTC.

J is TRBJ1-1 and V is TRBV29-1; TRBD1 agrees at 7 bases. Germline CDR1 is SQVTM and CDR2 is ANQGSEA. The CDR3 is 13 residues long. V dropped 6 bases and J dropped 0; count of bases not matched to a gene: 4. CDR3 bases: TGCAGCGTATTCAGGGGGTTGAACACTGAAGCTTTCTTT. This sequence encodes CSVFRGLNTEAFF.

V usage is TRBV11-2 and J usage is TRBJ1-1; D uncertain. CDR1 is SGHAT and CDR2 is FQNNGV in the germline V gene. The CDR3 loop spans 15 amino acids. Trimming cost V 1 base and J 0 bases, with 9 bases left between them. CDR3 bases: TGTGCCAGCAGCTTAGCTGGAAATCTGAACACTGAAGCTTTCTTT. It is translated as CASSLAGNLNTEAFF.

This chain joins TRBV5-1 and TRBJ2-4, with 8 bases that match TRBD1. With V trimmed by 3 bases and J by 9 bases, 14 bases remained unmatched. Germline CDR1 and CDR2: SGHRS and YFSETQ. There are 16 residues in the CDR3. The CDR3 sequence is CASSSLTGADESIQYF. The CDR3 DNA reads TGCGCCAGCAGCTCGTTGACAGGGGCCGACGAGAGCATTCAGTACTTC.

This chain joins TRBV7-9 and TRBJ2-5; weak D call: TRBD2 (6 bases). Per the germline V gene, CDR1 is SEHNR and CDR2 is FQNEAQ (reference sequence). The CDR3 sequence is 14 residues long. The germline V and J ends were trimmed by 5 bases and 3 bases, with 13 bases remaining between them. CDR3: CASSPDYSEETQYF. CDR3 nucleotide sequence: TGTGCCAGCAGCCCGGACTATAGCGAAGAGACCCAGTACTTC.

The rearrangement joins TRBV7-8 to TRBJ2-7, with D possibly being TRBD1 (6 bases). CDR3 length: 16 amino acids. Trimming left V 5 bases short and J 1 base short, with 18 bases between. CDR1 and CDR2 from the germline V gene are SGHVS and FQNEAQ. CDR3 amino acids: CASSPERGTPSYEQYF. The CDR3 bases are TGTGCCAGCAGCCCAGAGAGGGGGACGCCTTCCTACGAGCAGTACTTC.

This chain uses TRBV7-6 with TRBJ2-7; no firm D call. Trimming pared 0 bases from V and 6 bases from J, leaving 12 bases between. Germline V CDR1 and CDR2: SGHVS, FNYEAQ. The CDR3 extends over 14 amino acids. In nucleotides, the CDR3 is TGTGCCAGCAGCTTAGCGGAAATCAGTGGCGAGCAGTACTTC. It translates to CASSLAEISGEQYF.

The chain combines TRBV30 with TRBJ1-5; D not certain. CDR3 length: 14 amino acids. The germline CDR1 and CDR2 sequences are GTSNPN and SVGIG (reference sequence). V was cut by 3 bases and J by 7 bases, with 16 bases left in between. DNA of the CDR3: TGTGCCTGGAGCCCTCCGGGAAACGGGCAGCCCCAGCATTTT. Translated, it gives CAWSPPGNGQPQHF.

The J gene is TRBJ2-1, the V gene TRBV11-2; D gene unclear. CDR1 is SGHAT, CDR2 FQNNGV, per germline. The CDR3 is made up of 15 amino acids. Trimming cost V 0 bases and J 6 bases, with 12 bases left between them. The CDR3 loop reads CASSLDLGPANEQFF. The CDR3 DNA is TGTGCCAGCAGCTTAGATCTAGGGCCGGCCAATGAGCAGTTCTTC.

This chain joins TRBV27 and TRBJ2-7, with 8 bases aligning to TRBD2. Germline loops: CDR1 MNHEY, CDR2 SMNVEV (reference sequence). The CDR3 loop spans 14 amino acids. Trimming cost V 5 bases and J 9 bases; bases outside gene matches: 12. This chain's CDR3 is CASSTGLGPLRQYF. DNA of the CDR3: TGTGCCAGCAGTACGGGACTAGGGCCCCTTCGGCAGTACTTC.

The chain has TRBV29-1 and TRBJ2-7, with D perhaps matching TRBD2 (5 bases). This CDR3 is built from 13 residues. Trimming left V 5 bases short and J 2 bases short, with 13 bases between. The germline gives CDR1 SQVTM, CDR2 ANQGSEA. This CDR3 reads CSVRFVGAYEQYF. The CDR3 DNA reads TGCAGCGTTAGGTTCGTCGGGGCCTACGAGCAGTACTTC.

This sequence joins TRBV6-5 and TRBJ2-7, with 8 nucleotides matching TRBD2. Trimming cost V 6 bases and J 1 base; bases outside gene matches: 5. The CDR3 has 14 residues. Germline assignment: CDR1 MNHEY and CDR2 SVGAGI. The CDR3 loop reads CASSLTSGSYEQYF. CDR3 in DNA: TGTGCCAGCAGCCTTACTAGCGGTTCCTACGAGCAGTACTTC.

The rearrangement links TRBV10-3 to TRBJ2-5; D gene uncertain. Germline assignment: CDR1 ENHRY and CDR2 SYGVKD. Trimming took 4 bases from V and 5 from J, leaving 17 bases between them. This CDR3 contains 15 residues. The CDR3 region is CAISVSGNPGETQYF. The CDR3 nucleotides read TGTGCCATCAGTGTTTCCGGCAACCCTGGGGAGACCCAGTACTTC.